The present TCR beta chain was sequenced within a study of tissue T cells after allogeneic stem cell transplantation. As for this clone: Germline and genes here are mouse. The read falls 1 residue short of the CDR3 end, and the missing part is taken from the germline J gene.

Measured with immunoSEQ multiplex PCR; TCRdb has only the in-frame clones, and not every one. The sample lists 6,400 or so clones; about 47% were seen once. Time point given: mouse harvest day 7 after allogeneic transplant. Each mouse received 10^7 T-cell-depleted marrow cells plus 10^6 splenic CD5+ T cells by tail vein. V was shortened by 5 bases and J by 4 bases, with 8 bases between the two germline ends. The CDR3 contains 12 residues. Per germline, CDR1 FNHDT and CDR2 SITEND (reference sequence). This chain uses TRBV19 with TRBJ2-3; D is perhaps TRBD1 (6 bases). Specimen: lymph node tissue. This sequence originates from a female BALB/c mouse given C57BL/6 T cells with graft-versus-host disease after an allogeneic hematopoietic cell transplant. The CDR3 region is CASRGTTETLYF. Partial CDR3 DNA: TGTGCCAGCAGGGGGACAACAGAAACGCTGTAT. The full variable domain, completed using reference TRBV19 and TRBJ2-3, is GGIITQTPKFLIGQEGQKLTLKCQQNFNHDTMYWYRQDSGKGLRLIYYSITENDLQKGDLSEGYDASREKKSSFSLTVTSAQKNEMAVFLCASRGTTETLYFGSGTRLTVL.